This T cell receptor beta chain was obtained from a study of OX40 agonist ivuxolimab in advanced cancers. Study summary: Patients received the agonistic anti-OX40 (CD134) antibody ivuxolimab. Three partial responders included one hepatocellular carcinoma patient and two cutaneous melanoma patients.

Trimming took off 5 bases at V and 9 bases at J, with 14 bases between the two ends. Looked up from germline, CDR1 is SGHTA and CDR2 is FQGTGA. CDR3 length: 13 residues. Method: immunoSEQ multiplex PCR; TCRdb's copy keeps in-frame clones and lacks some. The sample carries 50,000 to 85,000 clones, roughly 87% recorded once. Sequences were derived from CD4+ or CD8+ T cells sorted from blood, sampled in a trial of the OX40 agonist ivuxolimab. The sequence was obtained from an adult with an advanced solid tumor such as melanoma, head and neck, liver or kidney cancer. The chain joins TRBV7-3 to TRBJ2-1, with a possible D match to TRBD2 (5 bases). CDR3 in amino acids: CASSPNPRGEQFF. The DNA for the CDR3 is TGTGCCAGCAGCCCCAACCCCCGGGGTGAGCAGTTCTTC. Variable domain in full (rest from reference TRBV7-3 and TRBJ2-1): GAGVSQTPSNKVTEKGKYVELRCDPISGHTALYWYRQSLGQGPEFLIYFQGTGAADDSGLPNDRFFAVRPEGSVSTLKIQRTERGDSAVYLCASSPNPRGEQFFGPGTRLTVL.